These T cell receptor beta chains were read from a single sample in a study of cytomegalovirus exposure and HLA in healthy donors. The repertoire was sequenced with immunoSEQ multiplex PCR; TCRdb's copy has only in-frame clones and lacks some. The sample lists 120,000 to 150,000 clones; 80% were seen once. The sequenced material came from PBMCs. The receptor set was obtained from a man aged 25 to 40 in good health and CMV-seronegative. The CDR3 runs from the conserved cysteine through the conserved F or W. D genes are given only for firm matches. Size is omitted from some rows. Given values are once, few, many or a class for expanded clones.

CASSRGAGDYGYTF	TGTGCCAGCAGCCGGGGGGCAGGGGACTATGGCTACACCTTC	-	-	TRBV7-2	14	TRBJ1-2
CASSITSGRIFGETQYF	TGTGCCAGCAGCATAACTAGCGGGAGAATTTTCGGAGAGACCCAGTACTTC	-	TRBD2	TRBV7-7	17	TRBJ2-5
CASSLAAGGPWETQYF	TGTGCCAGCAGCTTGGCGGCGGGAGGGCCATGGGAGACCCAGTACTTC	-	TRBD2	TRBV5-4	16	TRBJ2-5
CASSTLNTGELFF	TGTGCCAGTAGTACCCTTAACACCGGGGAGCTGTTTTTT	-	-	TRBV19	13	TRBJ2-2
CASSHRRASYNEQFF	TGTGCCAGCAGCCACCGCAGGGCCTCCTACAATGAGCAGTTCTTC	-	-	TRBV7-8	15	TRBJ2-1
CATSRDALGGSTDTQYF	TGTGCCACCAGCAGAGATGCATTAGGAGGGAGCACAGATACGCAGTATTTT	-	-	TRBV15	17	TRBJ2-3
CASSLSAGGNTEAFF	TGTGCCAGCAGTTTATCAGCAGGAGGGAACACTGAAGCTTTCTTT	-	-	TRBV27	15	TRBJ1-1
CASSRREGETQYF	TGTGCCAGCAGTCGCAGGGAGGGAGAGACCCAGTACTTC	-	TRBD2	TRBV28	13	TRBJ2-5
CATWTDSGANVLTF	TGTGCCACCTGGACAGACTCTGGGGCCAACGTCCTGACTTTC	-	-	TRBV10-3	14	TRBJ2-6
CATGASGRADGVYNEQFF	TGTGCCACCGGGGCTAGCGGGAGGGCCGACGGGGTTTACAATGAGCAGTTCTTC	-	TRBD2	TRBV25-1	18	TRBJ2-1
CASSPEPMGQGYNEQFF	TGCGCCAGCAGCCCGGAACCTATGGGACAGGGGTACAATGAGCAGTTCTTC	once	TRBD1	TRBV5-1	17	TRBJ2-1
CASSLASRTRPHEQYF	TGCGCCAGCAGCTTGGCATCTAGGACTAGACCCCACGAGCAGTACTTC	-	TRBD2	TRBV5-1	16	TRBJ2-7
CASSIFFGGRDRDHEQYF	TGTGCCAGTAGTATTTTTTTTGGCGGTCGGGACAGGGACCACGAGCAGTACTTC	-	TRBD1	TRBV19	18	TRBJ2-7
CASSYDGGAGNSPLHF	TGTGCCAGCAGTTACGATGGGGGCGCGGGTAATTCACCCCTCCACTTT	-	-	TRBV6-5	16	TRBJ1-6
CATLTNTGELFF	TGCGCCACACTTACGAACACCGGGGAGCTGTTTTTT	-	-	TRBV4-1	12	TRBJ2-2
CASSRQGTHNEQYF	TGTGCCAGCAGCAGACAGGGGACTCACAACGAGCAGTACTTC	-	TRBD1	TRBV5-6	14	TRBJ2-7
CASSSRTGPQPQHF	TGTGCCAGTAGTTCTCGGACAGGGCCTCAGCCCCAGCATTTT	-	TRBD1	TRBV19	14	TRBJ1-5
CASSPNLGREETDTQYF	TGTGCCAGCAGCCCAAACCTGGGGCGGGAGGAAACAGATACGCAGTATTTT	-	TRBD2	TRBV16	17	TRBJ2-3
CASSGQEEVYEQYF	TGTGCCAGCAGTGGACAGGAAGAAGTCTACGAGCAGTACTTC	-	-	TRBV6-1	14	TRBJ2-7
CASRIGTKSSYEQYF	TGTGCCAGCAGAATCGGGACAAAAAGCTCCTACGAGCAGTACTTC	-	-	TRBV27	15	TRBJ2-7
CSVIGGGLEQYF	TGCAGCGTAATTGGGGGGGGTCTCGAGCAGTACTTC	-	TRBD2	TRBV29-1	12	TRBJ2-7
CASSVDGRVLNEQFF	TGTGCCAGCAGCGTAGACGGGAGGGTTTTGAATGAGCAGTTCTTC	-	TRBD2	TRBV9	15	TRBJ2-1
CASSQGGGWQPQNF	TGCGCCAGCAGCCAAGGGGGGGGCTGGCAGCCCCAGAATTTT	-	-	TRBV4-1	14	TRBJ1-5
CASSIDRERAGNYGYTF	TGTGCCAGCAGTATTGACAGGGAAAGGGCCGGGAACTATGGCTACACCTTC	-	TRBD1	TRBV7-2	17	TRBJ1-2
CASTRTGLGIAKNIQYF	TGTGCCAGCACCCGGACAGGCCTCGGTATTGCCAAAAACATTCAGTACTTC	-	TRBD1	TRBV28	17	TRBJ2-4
CASSFGGTSGSRTDTQYF	TGCGCCAGCAGCTTCGGGGGGACTAGCGGGAGCAGGACAGATACGCAGTATTTT	-	TRBD2	TRBV5-1	18	TRBJ2-3
CASSFSGAENTEAFF	TGCGCCAGCAGCTTTTCAGGGGCCGAAAACACTGAAGCTTTCTTT	-	-	TRBV5-1	15	TRBJ1-1
CASSTRQGAGYQPQHF	TGTGCCAGTAGTACAAGACAGGGGGCAGGATATCAGCCCCAGCATTTT	-	TRBD1	TRBV19	16	TRBJ1-5
CATSRVAGNTEAFF	TGTGCCACCAGCAGAGTAGCGGGAAACACTGAAGCTTTCTTT	-	-	TRBV15	14	TRBJ1-1
CASSLSRTNNEQFF	TGTGCCAGCAGTTTATCGCGGACTAACAATGAGCAGTTCTTC	-	-	TRBV27	14	TRBJ2-1
CASSVWEQANEQFF	TGTGCCAGCAGTGTGTGGGAGCAGGCCAATGAGCAGTTCTTC	-	-	TRBV2	14	TRBJ2-1
CASSRMTGRGQPQHF	TGCGCCAGCAGCCGGATGACAGGGCGGGGTCAGCCCCAGCATTTT	-	TRBD1	TRBV4-1	15	TRBJ1-5
CSVDQGGSGDEQYF	TGCAGCGTTGATCAAGGGGGCTCGGGGGACGAGCAGTACTTC	-	-	TRBV29-1	14	TRBJ2-7
CASTPSGSSGELFF	TGTGCCAGCACTCCTAGCGGGAGTTCCGGGGAGCTGTTTTTT	once	TRBD2	TRBV6-5	14	TRBJ2-2
CASSQGGRGSGNTIYF	TGTGCCAGCAGCCAAGGGGGCAGGGGCTCTGGAAACACCATATATTTT	-	-	TRBV14	16	TRBJ1-3
CASSRQGDRGLNTEAFF	TGTGCCAGTAGTAGGCAAGGGGACAGGGGACTCAACACTGAAGCTTTCTTT	-	TRBD1	TRBV19	17	TRBJ1-1
CASSSQGVTNEKLFF	TGTGCCAGCAGTTCACAGGGAGTAACTAATGAAAAACTGTTTTTT	few	-	TRBV28	15	TRBJ1-4
CASSPSFGVAALSYEQYF	TGCGCCAGCAGCCCTAGCTTCGGAGTCGCGGCTTTGTCCTACGAGCAGTACTTC	-	-	TRBV4-1	18	TRBJ2-7
CASSGQGLDYGYTF	TGTGCCAGCTCCGGACAGGGGCTCGACTATGGCTACACCTTC	-	TRBD1	TRBV18	14	TRBJ1-2
CAISGLQGPGETQYF	TGTGCCATCAGCGGGTTACAGGGCCCTGGGGAGACCCAGTACTTC	-	-	TRBV10-3	15	TRBJ2-5
CASTHPRGNTGELFF	TGCGCCAGCACCCATCCCAGGGGGAACACCGGGGAGCTGTTTTTT	once	-	TRBV5-1	15	TRBJ2-2
CASSLDRAPFYEQYF	TGTGCCAGCAGCTTGGACAGGGCACCTTTCTACGAGCAGTACTTC	-	-	TRBV5-4	15	TRBJ2-7
CASSPPPGTNYGYTF	TGTGCCAGCAGCCCCCCTCCCGGGACAAACTATGGCTACACCTTC	-	-	TRBV5-4	15	TRBJ1-2
CASRPQTGLWGEAFF	TGTGCCAGCAGACCACAGACAGGGTTGTGGGGTGAAGCTTTCTTT	-	TRBD1	TRBV6-5	15	TRBJ1-1
CASSPGGIYGYTF	TGTGCCAGCAGTCCGGGGGGGATCTATGGCTACACCTTC	-	-	TRBV2	13	TRBJ1-2
CASSYSTGMETQYF	TGTGCCAGCAGTTACTCGACAGGGATGGAGACCCAGTACTTC	-	TRBD1	TRBV6-6	14	TRBJ2-5
CASSPRDLPTDTQYF	TGTGCCAGCTCCCCTAGGGACTTACCCACAGATACGCAGTATTTT	-	-	TRBV19	15	TRBJ2-3
CASSQSTAGGTDYNQPQHF	TGCGCCAGCAGCCAGAGTACGGCCGGAGGGACAGACTACAATCAGCCCCAGCATTTT	-	TRBD1	TRBV4-1	19	TRBJ1-5
CASSLTGTSLWGQYF	TGTGCCAGCAGCTTAACCGGGACTAGCTTATGGGGGCAGTACTTC	-	TRBD2	TRBV11-1	15	TRBJ2-7
CASKMGQGTYNEQFF	TGTGCCAGCAAGATGGGGCAGGGTACCTACAATGAGCAGTTCTTC	-	-	TRBV28	15	TRBJ2-1
CASSPNQRVSGIGTEAFF	TGCGCCAGCAGCCCTAACCAACGCGTGTCAGGGATCGGCACTGAAGCTTTCTTT	-	-	TRBV4-1	18	TRBJ1-1
CASYRGLGTEAFF	TGTGCCTCTTACAGGGGATTAGGGACTGAAGCTTTCTTT	-	TRBD1	TRBV28	13	TRBJ1-1
CAWSIKTAANTGELFF	TGTGCCTGGAGTATCAAGACAGCCGCGAACACCGGGGAGCTGTTTTTT	-	-	TRBV30	16	TRBJ2-2
CASSQGPWGGTQYF	TGCGCCAGCAGCCAAGGCCCGTGGGGGGGCACGCAGTATTTT	few	-	TRBV4-1	14	TRBJ2-3
CASSPPSSYEQYF	TGTGCCAGCTCACCACCGTCATCCTACGAGCAGTACTTC	-	-	TRBV18	13	TRBJ2-7
CASSVGLEANNEQFF	TGTGCCAGCAGCGTAGGATTAGAAGCCAACAATGAGCAGTTCTTC	-	-	TRBV9	15	TRBJ2-1
CASSLLGAQETQYF	TGTGCCAGCAGCTTATTGGGGGCCCAAGAGACCCAGTACTTC	-	-	TRBV11-2	14	TRBJ2-5